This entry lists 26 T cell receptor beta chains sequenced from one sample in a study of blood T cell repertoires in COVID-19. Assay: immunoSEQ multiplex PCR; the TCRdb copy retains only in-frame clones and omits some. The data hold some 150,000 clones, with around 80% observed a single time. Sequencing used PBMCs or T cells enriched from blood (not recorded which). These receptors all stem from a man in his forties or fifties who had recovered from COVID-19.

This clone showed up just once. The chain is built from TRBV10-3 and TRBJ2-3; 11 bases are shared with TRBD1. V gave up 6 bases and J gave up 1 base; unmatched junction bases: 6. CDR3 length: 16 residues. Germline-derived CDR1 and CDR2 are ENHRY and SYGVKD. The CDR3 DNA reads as TGTGCCATCAGGAGGACAGGGGGCGGAGGCACAGATACGCAGTATTTT. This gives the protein CAIRRTGGGGTDTQYF.

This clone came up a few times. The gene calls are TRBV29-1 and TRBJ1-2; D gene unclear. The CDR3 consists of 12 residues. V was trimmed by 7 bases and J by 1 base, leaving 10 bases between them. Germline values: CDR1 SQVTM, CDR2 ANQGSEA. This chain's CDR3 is CSALEGNYGYTF. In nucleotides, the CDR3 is TGCAGCGCCCTGGAGGGTAACTATGGCTACACCTTC.

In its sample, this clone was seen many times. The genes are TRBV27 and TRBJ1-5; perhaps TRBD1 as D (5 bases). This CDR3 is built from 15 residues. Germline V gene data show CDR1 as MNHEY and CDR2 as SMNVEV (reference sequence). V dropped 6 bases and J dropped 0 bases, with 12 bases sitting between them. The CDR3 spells CASSDDSYSNQPQHF. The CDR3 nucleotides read TGTGCCAGCAGCGACGACAGTTATAGCAATCAGCCCCAGCATTTT.

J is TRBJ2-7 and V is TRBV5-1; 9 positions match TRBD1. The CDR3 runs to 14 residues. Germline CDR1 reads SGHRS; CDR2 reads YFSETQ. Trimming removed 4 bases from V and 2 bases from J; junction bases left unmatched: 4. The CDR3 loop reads CASSRDRVTYEQYF. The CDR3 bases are TGCGCCAGCAGCCGGGACAGGGTTACCTACGAGCAGTACTTC.

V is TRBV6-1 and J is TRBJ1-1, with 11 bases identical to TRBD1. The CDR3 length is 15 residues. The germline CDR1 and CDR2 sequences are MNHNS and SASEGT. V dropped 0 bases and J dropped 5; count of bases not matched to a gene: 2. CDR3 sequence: CASSEAGTGGTEAFF. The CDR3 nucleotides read TGTGCCAGCAGTGAAGCCGGGACAGGGGGAACTGAAGCTTTCTTT.

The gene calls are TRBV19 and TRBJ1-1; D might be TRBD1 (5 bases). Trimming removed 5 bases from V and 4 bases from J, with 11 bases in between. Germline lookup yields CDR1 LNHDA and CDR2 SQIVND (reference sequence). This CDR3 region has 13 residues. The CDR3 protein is CASSLSGITEAFF. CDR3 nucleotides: TGTGCCAGTAGTCTATCAGGGATCACTGAAGCTTTCTTT.

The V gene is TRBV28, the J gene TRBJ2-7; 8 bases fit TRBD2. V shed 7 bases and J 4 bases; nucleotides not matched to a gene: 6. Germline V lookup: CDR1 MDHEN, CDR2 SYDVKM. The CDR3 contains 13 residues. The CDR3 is CASTGGIDYEQYF. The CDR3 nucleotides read TGTGCCAGCACGGGAGGGATAGATTACGAGCAGTACTTC.

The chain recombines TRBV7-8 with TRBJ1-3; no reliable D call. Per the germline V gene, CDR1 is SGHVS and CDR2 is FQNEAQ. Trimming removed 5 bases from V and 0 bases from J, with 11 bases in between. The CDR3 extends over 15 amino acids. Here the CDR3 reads CASSLGTVSGNTIYF. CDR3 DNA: TGTGCCAGCAGCCTGGGTACAGTCTCTGGAAACACCATATATTTT.

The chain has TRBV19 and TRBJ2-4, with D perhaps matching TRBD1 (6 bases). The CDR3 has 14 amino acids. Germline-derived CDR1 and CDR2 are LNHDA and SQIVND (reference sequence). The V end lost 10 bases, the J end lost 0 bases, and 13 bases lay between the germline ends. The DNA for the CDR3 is TGTGCCACCGCGGACAGATTAGCCAAAAACATTCAGTACTTC. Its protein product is CATADRLAKNIQYF.

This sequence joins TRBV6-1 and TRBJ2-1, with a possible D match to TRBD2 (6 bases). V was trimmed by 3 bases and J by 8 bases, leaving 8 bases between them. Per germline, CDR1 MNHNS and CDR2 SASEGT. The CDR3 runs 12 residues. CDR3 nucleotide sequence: TGTGCCAGCAGTGATAGCGGATATGAGCAGTTCTTC. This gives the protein CASSDSGYEQFF.

CDR3 sequence (DNA): TGTGCCAGCAGCACACAGAGACAGGGGAATTCGATGAACACTGAAGCTTTCTTT. This encodes CASSTQRQGNSMNTEAFF. The rearrangement uses TRBV9 and TRBJ1-1, with 8 bases that match TRBD1. Per the germline V gene, CDR1 is SGDLS and CDR2 is YYNGEE. The trim removed 4 bases at V and 0 bases at J, leaving 14 bases unmatched. CDR3 length: 18 residues.

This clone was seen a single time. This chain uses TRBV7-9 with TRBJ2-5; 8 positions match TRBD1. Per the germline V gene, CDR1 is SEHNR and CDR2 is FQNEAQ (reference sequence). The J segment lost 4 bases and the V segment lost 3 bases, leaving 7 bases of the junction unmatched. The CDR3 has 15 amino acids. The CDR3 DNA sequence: TGTGCCAGCAGCTTGGGGCCCAGGGGGCGAGAGACCCAGTACTTC. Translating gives CASSLGPRGRETQYF.

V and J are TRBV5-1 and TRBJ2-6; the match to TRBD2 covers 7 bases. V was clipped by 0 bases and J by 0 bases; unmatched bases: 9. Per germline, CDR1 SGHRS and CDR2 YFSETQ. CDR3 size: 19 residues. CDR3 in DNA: TGCGCCAGCAGCTTGGTGGGAGTATCTAGCGGCTCTGGGGCCAACGTCCTGACTTTC. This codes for CASSLVGVSSGSGANVLTF. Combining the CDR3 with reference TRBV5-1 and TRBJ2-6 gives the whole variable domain KAGVTQTPRYLIKTRGQQVTLSCSPISGHRSVSWYQQTPGQGLQFLFEYFSETQRNKGNFPGRFSGRQFSNSRSEMNVSTLELGDSALYLCASSLVGVSSGSGANVLTFGAGSRLTVL.

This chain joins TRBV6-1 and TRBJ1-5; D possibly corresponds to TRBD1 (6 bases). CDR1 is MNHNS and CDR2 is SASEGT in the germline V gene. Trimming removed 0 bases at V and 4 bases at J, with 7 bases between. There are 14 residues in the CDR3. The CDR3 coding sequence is TGTGCCAGCAGTGAAGCGACAGGAAATCAGCCCCAGCATTTT. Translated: CASSEATGNQPQHF.

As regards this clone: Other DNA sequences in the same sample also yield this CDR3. The CDR3 DNA follows: TGTGCCAGCAGGGACAGGGTTAGCAATCAGCCCCAGCATTTT. Protein product: CASRDRVSNQPQHF. The chain joins TRBV2 to TRBJ1-5; 8 bases match TRBD1. Germline values: CDR1 SNHLY, CDR2 FYNNEI. The length of the CDR3 is 14 residues. V was clipped by 6 bases and J by 0 bases; unmatched bases: 1.

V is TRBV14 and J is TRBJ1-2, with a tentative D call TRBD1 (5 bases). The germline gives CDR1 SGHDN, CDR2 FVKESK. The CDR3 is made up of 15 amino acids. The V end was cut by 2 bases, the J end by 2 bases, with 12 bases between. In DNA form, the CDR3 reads TGTGCCAGCAGCCAATTTGGGGGAGGGAACTATGGCTACACCTTC. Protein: CASSQFGGGNYGYTF.

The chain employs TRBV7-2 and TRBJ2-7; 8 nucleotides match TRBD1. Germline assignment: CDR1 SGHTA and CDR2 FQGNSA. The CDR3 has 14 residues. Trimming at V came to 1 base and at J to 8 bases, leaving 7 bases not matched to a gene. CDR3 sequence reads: CASSLVIRGRQQYF. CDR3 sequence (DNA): TGTGCCAGCAGCTTAGTTATCAGGGGGCGTCAGCAGTACTTC.

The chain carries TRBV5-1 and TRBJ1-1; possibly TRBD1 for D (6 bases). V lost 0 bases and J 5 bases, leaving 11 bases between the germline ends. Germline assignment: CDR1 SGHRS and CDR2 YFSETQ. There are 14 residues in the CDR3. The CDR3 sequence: CASSLGTDRTEAFF. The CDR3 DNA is TGCGCCAGCAGCTTGGGGACAGATCGGACTGAAGCTTTCTTT.

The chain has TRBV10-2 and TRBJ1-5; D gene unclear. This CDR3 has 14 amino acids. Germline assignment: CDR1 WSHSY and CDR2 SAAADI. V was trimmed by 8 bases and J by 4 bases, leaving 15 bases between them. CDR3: CASGDWGANQPQHF. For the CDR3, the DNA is TGCGCCAGCGGGGATTGGGGAGCGAATCAGCCCCAGCATTTT.

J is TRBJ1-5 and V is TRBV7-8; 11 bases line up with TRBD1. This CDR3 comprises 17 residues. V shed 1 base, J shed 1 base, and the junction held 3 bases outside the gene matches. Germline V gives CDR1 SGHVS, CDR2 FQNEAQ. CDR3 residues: CASSLEGTGGSNQPQHF. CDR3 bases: TGTGCCAGCAGCTTAGAAGGGACAGGGGGAAGCAATCAGCCCCAGCATTTT.

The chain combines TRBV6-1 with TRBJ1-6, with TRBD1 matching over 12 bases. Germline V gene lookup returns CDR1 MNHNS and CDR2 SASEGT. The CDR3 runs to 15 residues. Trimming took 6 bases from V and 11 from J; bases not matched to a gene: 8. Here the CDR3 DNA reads TGTGCCAGCAGGGCGCCGGGACAGGGGGCTGCACCCCTCCACTTT. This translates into CASRAPGQGAAPLHF.

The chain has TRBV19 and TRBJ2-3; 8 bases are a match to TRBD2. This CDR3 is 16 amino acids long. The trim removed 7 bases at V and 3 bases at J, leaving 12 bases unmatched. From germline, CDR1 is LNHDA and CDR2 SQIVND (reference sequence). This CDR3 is CASTPPGRGATDTQYF. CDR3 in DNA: TGTGCCAGTACCCCCCCCGGGCGGGGGGCGACAGATACGCAGTATTTT.

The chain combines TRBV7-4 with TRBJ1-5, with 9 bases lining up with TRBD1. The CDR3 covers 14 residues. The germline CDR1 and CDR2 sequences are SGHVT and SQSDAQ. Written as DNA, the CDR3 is TGTATGGGACAGGGAAAGAAGAACAATCAGCCCCAGCATTTT. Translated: CMGQGKKNNQPQHF.

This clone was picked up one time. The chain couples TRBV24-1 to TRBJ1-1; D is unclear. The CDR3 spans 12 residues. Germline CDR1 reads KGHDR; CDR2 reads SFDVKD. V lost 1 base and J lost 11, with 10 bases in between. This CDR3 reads CATSDFRGKAFF. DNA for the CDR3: TGTGCCACCAGTGATTTTCGGGGTAAGGCTTTCTTT.

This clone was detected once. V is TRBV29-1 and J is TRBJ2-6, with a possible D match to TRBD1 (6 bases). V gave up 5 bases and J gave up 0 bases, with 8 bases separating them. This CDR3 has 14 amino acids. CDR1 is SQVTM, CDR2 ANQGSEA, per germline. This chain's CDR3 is CSVIQGSGANVLTF. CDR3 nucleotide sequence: TGCAGCGTTATACAGGGCTCTGGGGCCAACGTCCTGACTTTC.

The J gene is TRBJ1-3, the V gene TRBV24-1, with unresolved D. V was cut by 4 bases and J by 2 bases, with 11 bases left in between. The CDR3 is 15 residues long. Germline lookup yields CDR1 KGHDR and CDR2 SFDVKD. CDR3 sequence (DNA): TGTGCCACCAGTGACCCCAACAAACCTGGAAACACCATATATTTT. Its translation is CATSDPNKPGNTIYF.